This T cell receptor (beta chain) was recorded in a study of blood T cell repertoires in COVID-19. Looking at the study overall: Whether acute or convalescent, the COVID-19 samples came from the United States, Italy and Spain.

Clones were read by immunoSEQ multiplex PCR, and TCRdb kept only the in-frame ones, dropping some. The sample carries 200,000 or so clones, approximately 82% recorded once. This CDR3 has 14 amino acids. V was pared by 0 bases and J by 3 bases, with 8 bases between. Germline CDR1 and CDR2: SGHRS and YFSETQ. The rearrangement uses TRBV5-1 and TRBJ2-3, with D possibly TRBD2 on 6 matching bases. The receptor was isolated from a human donor with acute or convalescent COVID-19. The donor label of this sample is uncertain. The sequenced sample consisted of peripheral blood. CDR3 DNA: TGCGCCAGCAGCTTGGTAAGCGGGACAGATACGCAGTATTTT. Protein product: CASSLVSGTDTQYF.